The 8 T cell receptor beta chains below all came from one sample that was sequenced in a study of cytomegalovirus exposure and HLA in healthy donors. PCR was performed using 60 Vbeta and 13 Jbeta primers. TCRdb's copy holds only in-frame clones and misses some; the assay was immunoSEQ multiplex PCR. This table holds approximately 200,000 clones, 79% found once. Input material: PBMCs. Receptors originate from a woman aged 25-40 years in good health and CMV-seropositive.

V and J are TRBV2 and TRBJ1-6; TRBD1 aligns across 8 bases. CDR3 length equals 15 residues. V was pared by 6 bases and J by 7 bases, with 8 bases of the junction left unmatched. Germline V lookup: CDR1 SNHLY, CDR2 FYNNEI. Here the CDR3 reads CASRAPGQANSPLHF. The DNA for the CDR3 is TGTGCCAGCAGAGCTCCGGGACAGGCAAATTCACCCCTCCACTTT.

V is TRBV27 and J is TRBJ2-1; a weak D match, TRBD2 (6 bases). This CDR3 spans 16 amino acids. Deletions cut 6 bases from V and 2 bases from J, with 17 bases between. Germline V gene data show CDR1 as MNHEY and CDR2 as SMNVEV (reference sequence). The CDR3 here is CASSPPGVVAYNEQFF. In DNA, the CDR3 is TGTGCCAGCAGCCCCCCGGGGGTGGTCGCCTACAATGAGCAGTTCTTC.

V usage is TRBV7-8 and J usage is TRBJ1-5, with TRBD1 matching 8 bases. The J segment lost 7 bases and the V segment lost 1 base, leaving 3 bases of the junction unmatched. The CDR3 sequence is 14 residues long. The germline V gene encodes CDR1 SGHVS and CDR2 FQNEAQ. The CDR3 coding sequence is TGTGCCAGCAGCTTAGGACAGGGGCTCCAGCCCCAGCATTTT. Translation: CASSLGQGLQPQHF. The complete variable domain, with remaining parts taken from reference TRBV7-8 and TRBJ1-5, reads GAGVSQSPRYKVAKRGQDVALRCDPISGHVSLFWYQQALGQGPEFLTYFQNEAQLDKSGLPSDRFFAERPEGSVSTLKIQRTQQEDSAVYLCASSLGQGLQPQHFGDGTRLSIL.

The V gene is TRBV4-2, the J gene TRBJ1-6; a weak D match, TRBD1 (6 bases). The CDR3 runs to 18 residues. V shed 0 bases and J shed 0 bases, with 12 bases lying between them. Germline V gives CDR1 LGHNA, CDR2 YNFKEQ. CDR3: CASSQEGTRSSYNSPLHF. The CDR3 DNA follows: TGTGCCAGCAGCCAAGAAGGGACACGGAGCTCCTATAATTCACCCCTCCACTTT.

The V gene is TRBV19, the J gene TRBJ2-7, with 7 bases aligning to TRBD2. CDR1 LNHDA and CDR2 SQIVND come from the germline V gene (reference sequence). The CDR3 spans 15 residues. Germline trimming cut 4 bases from V and 2 bases from J; bases unmatched to any gene: 8. The CDR3 reads CASSTRPGRAYEQYF. CDR3 in DNA: TGTGCCAGTAGTACTCGCCCGGGGAGGGCCTACGAGCAGTACTTC.

The chain couples TRBV5-7 to TRBJ1-3, with 9 positions matching TRBD1. TRBV5-7 is sorted into the ORF group, with uncertain function. The V gene end was trimmed by 1 base and the J gene end by 0 bases; junction bases not matched to a gene: 8. The CDR3 runs 18 residues. This CDR3 reads CASSLSGQGCLSGNTIYF. The CDR3 nucleotides are TGTGCCAGCAGCTTGTCGGGACAGGGTTGCCTCTCTGGAAACACCATATATTTT.

CDR3 loop: CSVGHQETQYF. The CDR3 DNA is TGCAGCGTTGGGCACCAAGAGACCCAGTACTTC. The V gene is TRBV29-1, the J gene TRBJ2-5; no clear D. The CDR3 totals 11 residues. V was shortened by 4 bases and J by 0 bases, with 3 bases between the two germline ends. In germline, CDR1 is SQVTM, CDR2 ANQGSEA.

This clone was seen a handful of times. V and J are TRBV9 and TRBJ2-1, with 9 bases identical to TRBD2. The length of the CDR3 is 17 residues. CDR1 and CDR2 from the germline V gene are SGDLS and YYNGEE. With 0 bases clipped from V and 1 base from J, the junction kept 5 bases outside the gene matches. As DNA, the CDR3 is TGTGCCAGCAGCGTAGATACTAGCGGGCGTTCCTACAATGAGCAGTTCTTC. Encoded protein: CASSVDTSGRSYNEQFF.